These 30 T cell receptor beta chains share one sample of origin, sequenced in a study of T cell repertoires in cytomegalovirus infection. These receptors lack a known antigen. Each CDR3 protein is one row after TCRdb ran MiXCR on the reads. This sample has around 300,000 distinct CDR3 sequences, with about 25% found just once. Material: cultured PBMCs, obtained from culture after CMV antigen stimulation. The receptors stem from a human donor in good health (CMV status not recorded). Some clones in this sample may be carry-over from other donors' samples.

The chain is built from TRBV25-1 and TRBJ1-2; D call uncertain. V was clipped by 2 bases and J by 8 bases, with 12 bases between them. Per germline, CDR1 MGHDK and CDR2 SYGVNS. This CDR3 contains 13 residues. This CDR3 is CASSEGDLGGYTF. The CDR3 bases are TGTGCCAGCAGTGAAGGCGATTTAGGGGGCTACACCTTC.

As DNA, the CDR3 is TGTGCCACCCAAATTCCGGGCCACAATGAGCAGTTCTTC. Amino acids: CATQIPGHNEQFF. This rearrangement joins TRBV6-2 or TRBV6-3 to TRBJ2-1; D call uncertain. V was pared by 10 bases and J by 5 bases, with 15 bases between. This CDR3 spans 13 amino acids. The germline CDR1 and CDR2 sequences are MNHEY and SVGEGT.

The chain recombines TRBV5-4 with TRBJ2-5; TRBD1 agrees at 9 bases. The CDR3 is made up of 18 amino acids. The germline V gene has CDR1 SGHNT and CDR2 YYREEE (reference sequence). Trimming removed 4 bases from V and 5 bases from J; junction bases left unmatched: 18. The DNA for the CDR3 is TGTGCCAGCAGCACATCCGCCAGAGCACAGGGGGCTGGGGAGACCCAGTACTTC. The encoded protein is CASSTSARAQGAGETQYF.

This clonotype was seen a few times. The chain has TRBV28 and TRBJ2-7; D may match TRBD1 or TRBD2 (5 bases each). Trimming took 7 bases from V and 3 from J, leaving 10 bases between them. The CDR3 runs to 12 residues. The germline gives CDR1 MDHEN, CDR2 SYDVKM. Here the CDR3 reads CASTGTFYEQYF. CDR3 nucleotides: TGTGCCAGCACTGGGACCTTCTACGAGCAGTACTTC.

This clonotype turned up a few times. The rearrangement uses TRBV6-2 or TRBV6-3 and TRBJ2-7; D is undetermined. The V gene lost 1 base and the J gene lost 3 bases, with 7 bases spanning the gap. Germline V CDR1 and CDR2: MNHEY, SVGEGT. This CDR3 comprises 13 residues. CDR3 nucleotides: TGTGCCAGCAGTTACTACCTTATCTACGAGCAGTACTTC. Amino acids: CASSYYLIYEQYF.

This clonotype was observed at least ten times. This chain links TRBV7-2 with TRBJ2-3, with unresolved D. This CDR3 contains 13 residues. Looked up from germline, CDR1 is SGHTA and CDR2 is FQGNSA. Trimming removed 3 bases from V and 5 bases from J, with 9 bases in between. The DNA of the CDR3 is TGTGCCAGCAGCTTCGGTGGGGAAGATACGCAGTATTTT. This encodes CASSFGGEDTQYF. Looking up the rest from reference TRBV7-2 and TRBJ2-3 gives the full variable domain: GAGVSQSPSNKVTEKGKDVELRCDPISGHTALYWYRQSLGQGLEFLIYFQGNSAPDKSGLPSDRFSAERTGGSVSTLTIQRTQQEDSAVYLCASSFGGEDTQYFGPGTRLTVL.

The rearrangement uses TRBV10-3 and TRBJ2-1, with 13 bases lining up with TRBD2. Germline CDR1 is ENHRY and CDR2 is SYGVKD. CDR3 size: 17 residues. After removal of 1 base from V and 7 bases from J, the junction contained 7 bases not matched to a gene. The CDR3 region is CAISEYSPGLAGNEQFF. CDR3 DNA: TGTGCCATCAGTGAGTACTCACCGGGACTAGCGGGAAATGAGCAGTTCTTC.

This chain links TRBV5-6 with TRBJ2-7; possible D gene TRBD1, 5 bases. The V gene's germline CDR1 is SGHDT and CDR2 YYEEEE. This CDR3 has 14 residues. V was cut by 4 bases and J by 2 bases, with 13 bases left in between. This CDR3 reads CASSTRVSTYEQYF. The CDR3 DNA is TGTGCCAGCAGCACCAGGGTCTCAACCTACGAGCAGTACTTC.

The genes are TRBV20-1 and TRBJ1-3; 8 bases map to TRBD1. Germline V lookup: CDR1 DFQATT, CDR2 SNEGSKA (reference sequence). The V segment lost 6 bases and the J segment 1 base; nucleotides outside the gene matches: 2. This CDR3 comprises 13 residues. CDR3 sequence reads: CSAHRGSGNTIYF. In nucleotides, the CDR3 is TGCAGTGCCCACAGGGGGTCTGGAAACACCATATATTTT.

The V and J genes are TRBV28 and TRBJ1-1, with D possibly being TRBD1 (5 bases). Germline V lookup: CDR1 MDHEN, CDR2 SYDVKM. The V end lost 4 bases, the J end lost 3 bases, and 12 bases lay between the germline ends. The CDR3 is 14 residues long. The CDR3 region has the DNA TGTGCCAGCAGTTCCCAGGGCTGGGACACTGAAGCTTTCTTT. Protein sequence: CASSSQGWDTEAFF.

The genes are TRBV5-1 and TRBJ2-1; tentatively, D is TRBD2 (6 bases). The CDR3 spans 15 residues. The V gene's germline CDR1 is SGHRS and CDR2 YFSETQ. V lost 5 bases to trimming and J lost 7 bases, with 19 bases between them. CDR3 in amino acids: CASSYDGTGFNEQFF. CDR3 DNA: TGCGCCAGCAGTTATGACGGGACTGGATTTAATGAGCAGTTCTTC.

The chain combines TRBV28 with TRBJ2-5, with 9 positions matching TRBD1. CDR1 MDHEN and CDR2 SYDVKM come from the germline V gene. The CDR3 has 14 residues. J was trimmed by 8 bases and V by 5 bases; bases with no gene match: 9. The CDR3 is CASSEIGTGSTQYF. The CDR3 nucleotides are TGTGCCAGCAGTGAGATCGGGACAGGGAGCACCCAGTACTTC.

This chain uses TRBV7-9 with TRBJ2-1; TRBD2 agrees at 11 bases. With V trimmed by 3 bases and J by 7 bases, 5 bases remained unmatched. The CDR3 extends over 15 amino acids. The germline CDR1 and CDR2 sequences are SEHNR and FQNEAQ (reference sequence). The CDR3 DNA reads as TGTGCCAGCAGCTTGACTAGCGGGACATGGAATGAGCAGTTCTTC. Translation gives CASSLTSGTWNEQFF. The complete variable domain, with remaining parts taken from reference TRBV7-9 and TRBJ2-1, reads DTGVSQNPRHKITKRGQNVTFRCDPISEHNRLYWYRQTLGQGPEFLTYFQNEAQLEKSRLLSDRFSAERPKGSFSTLEIQRTEQGDSAMYLCASSLTSGTWNEQFFGPGTRLTVL.

This clonotype was counted many times. V is TRBV7-2 and J is TRBJ1-2, with D maybe TRBD1 (6 bases). The CDR3 loop spans 14 amino acids. Germline CDR1 SGHTA, CDR2 FQGNSA. The V end was cut by 6 bases, the J end by 4 bases, with 15 bases between. The CDR3 spells CASRPTWGAYGYTF. CDR3 coding DNA: TGTGCCAGCAGGCCGACGTGGGGGGCCTATGGCTACACCTTC. Based on the CDR3 plus reference TRBV7-2 and TRBJ1-2, the full variable domain is GAGVSQSPSNKVTEKGKDVELRCDPISGHTALYWYRQSLGQGLEFLIYFQGNSAPDKSGLPSDRFSAERTGGSVSTLTIQRTQQEDSAVYLCASRPTWGAYGYTFGSGTRLTVV.

This clonotype has a count of ten or more. The chain links TRBV7-2 to TRBJ2-1, with 7 bases lining up with TRBD2. Unmatched junction bases numbered 14, after V lost 5 bases and J lost 7 bases. Germline V gene data show CDR1 as SGHTA and CDR2 as FQGNSA. The length of the CDR3 is 16 residues. The DNA for the CDR3 is TGTGCCAGCAGCCCCCGAAGCGCTAGCGGAAGGAATGAGCAGTTCTTC. This gives the protein CASSPRSASGRNEQFF.

In this sample, this clonotype turned up a few times. The chain is built from TRBV10-3 and TRBJ2-5; D is unresolved. Trimming removed 4 bases from V and 5 bases from J, with 14 bases in between. The CDR3 spans 14 residues. From germline, CDR1 is ENHRY and CDR2 SYGVKD. CDR3 nucleotides: TGTGCCATCAGTGGGAACAAGGTTAATGAGACCCAGTACTTC. Translated: CAISGNKVNETQYF.

The chain joins TRBV11-1 to TRBJ2-7, with a possible D match to TRBD2 (6 bases). Germline lookup yields CDR1 SGHAT and CDR2 FQDESV (reference sequence). The CDR3 has 14 residues. Trimming removed 5 bases at V and 0 bases at J, with 11 bases between. The CDR3 reads CASSRDFSSYEQYF. The CDR3 coding sequence is TGTGCCAGCAGCCGGGACTTTAGCTCCTACGAGCAGTACTTC.

The chain employs TRBV29-1 and TRBJ2-1; 9 bases map to TRBD1. The CDR3 totals 17 residues. With 6 bases clipped from V and 0 bases from J, the junction kept 12 bases outside the gene matches. Per the germline V gene, CDR1 is SQVTM and CDR2 is ANQGSEA. CDR3 in amino acids: CSVLGTGPDSSYNEQFF. Written as DNA, the CDR3 is TGCAGCGTCTTAGGGACAGGGCCGGATAGCTCCTACAATGAGCAGTTCTTC.

Remarks on this clonotype: A read error may explain this, as a much larger clone is one base away. The rearrangement uses TRBV7-2 and TRBJ1-1; 7 bases map to TRBD1. The ends lost 1 base at V and 4 bases at J; junction bases unmatched: 6. The CDR3 runs 15 residues. Germline lookup yields CDR1 SGHTA and CDR2 FQGNSA. This CDR3 is CTSSLGQGSVTEAFF. In DNA form, the CDR3 reads TGTACCAGCAGCTTAGGACAGGGTTCGGTCACTGAAGCTTTCTTT.

This clonotype was seen at least ten times. The chain employs TRBV7-2 and TRBJ1-3, with D possibly being TRBD1 (6 bases). The V and J ends lost 1 base and 0 bases respectively, with 7 bases between them. The CDR3 has 15 residues. Germline V lookup: CDR1 SGHTA, CDR2 FQGNSA. This chain's CDR3 is CASSLGQASGNTIYF. CDR3 nucleotides: TGTGCCAGCAGCTTAGGACAGGCCTCTGGAAACACCATATATTTT.

This clonotype showed up just a few times. The rearrangement uses TRBV19 and TRBJ2-3, with TRBD1 identical over 8 bases. This CDR3 is built from 16 residues. Germline CDR1 LNHDA, CDR2 SQIVND (reference sequence). The trim removed 5 bases at V and 6 bases at J, leaving 13 bases unmatched. Here the CDR3 DNA reads TGTGCCAGTAGTCTTCGACAGGGGTTGTCTTCGGATACGCAGTATTTT. It is translated as CASSLRQGLSSDTQYF. Together with reference TRBV19 and TRBJ2-3, the CDR3 gives the full variable domain: DGGITQSPKYLFRKEGQNVTLSCEQNLNHDAMYWYRQDPGQGLRLIYYSQIVNDFQKGDIAEGYSVSREKKESFPLTVTSAQKNPTAFYLCASSLRQGLSSDTQYFGPGTRLTVL.

This chain uses TRBV6-1 with TRBJ2-1, with unresolved D. Germline V gene lookup returns CDR1 MNHNS and CDR2 SASEGT. Trimming took 2 bases from V and 0 from J, leaving 8 bases between them. The CDR3 length is 15 residues. CDR3 bases: TGTGCCAGCAGTGAACGTGGGCTCTCCTACAATGAGCAGTTCTTC. Protein product: CASSERGLSYNEQFF.

Many counts were recorded for this clonotype. This rearrangement joins TRBV7-2 to TRBJ2-3, with D perhaps TRBD2 (7 bases). Germline CDR1 is SGHTA and CDR2 is FQGNSA. The CDR3 covers 15 residues. The germline V and J ends were trimmed by 5 bases and 4 bases, with 16 bases remaining between them. Here the CDR3 reads CASSLKAGAADTQYF. CDR3 DNA sequence: TGTGCCAGCAGCCTTAAGGCGGGGGCGGCAGATACGCAGTATTTT.

This clonotype was seen repeatedly, ten times or more. The J gene is TRBJ2-7, the V gene TRBV6-1; possible D gene TRBD2, 6 bases. The V gene's germline CDR1 is MNHNS and CDR2 SASEGT. V was cut by 2 bases and J by 3 bases, with 17 bases left in between. CDR3 length: 16 amino acids. The chain's CDR3 is CASSENLGDSDYEQYF. The CDR3 DNA sequence: TGTGCCAGCAGTGAAAATTTAGGGGACTCGGACTACGAGCAGTACTTC.

V usage is TRBV14 and J usage is TRBJ2-5; TRBD2 aligns across 8 bases. This CDR3 contains 16 residues. The germline V gene has CDR1 SGHDN and CDR2 FVKESK. V lost 0 bases and J lost 4; bases outside the gene matches: 7. DNA of the CDR3: TGTGCCAGCAGCCAAGAGACGGGAGGGCCGAGAGAGACCCAGTACTTC. Its translation: CASSQETGGPRETQYF.

The genes are TRBV7-9 and TRBJ2-5; TRBD1 matches 10 bases. The junction had 2 bases not matched to a gene; V was cut back by 6 bases and J by 1 base. The CDR3 runs 14 residues. CDR1 is SEHNR, CDR2 FQNEAQ, per germline (reference sequence). The CDR3 loop is CASRRDRGQETQYF. DNA of the CDR3: TGTGCCAGCAGGCGGGACAGGGGCCAAGAGACCCAGTACTTC.

The chain couples TRBV5-1 to TRBJ1-2; TRBD1 agrees at 9 bases. The germline CDR1 and CDR2 sequences are SGHRS and YFSETQ. J gave up 4 bases and V 4 bases, and 8 bases lay outside the gene matches. There are 15 residues in the CDR3. The DNA of the CDR3 is TGCGCCAGCAGCGCGGCGTGGGACAGGGCCTATGGCTACACCTTC. This sequence encodes CASSAAWDRAYGYTF.

The rearrangement uses TRBV4-1 and TRBJ1-5, with D hard to call. From germline, CDR1 is MGHRA and CDR2 YSYEKL. V was pared by 1 base and J by 7 bases, with 11 bases between. The CDR3 is 14 amino acids. CDR3 loop: CASSQVLGSQPQHF. DNA of the CDR3: TGCGCCAGCAGCCAAGTTCTGGGCAGCCAGCCCCAGCATTTT.

The chain uses TRBV4-3 and TRBJ2-7, with unresolved D. This CDR3 region has 14 residues. V lost 0 bases to trimming and J lost 3 bases, with 9 bases between them. The germline V gene has CDR1 LGHNA and CDR2 YSLEER. CDR3 nucleotide sequence: TGCGCCAGCAGCCAAGAGGCAGGTTACTACGAGCAGTACTTC. Its protein is CASSQEAGYYEQYF.

This chain uses TRBV19 with TRBJ2-4, with 9 bases matching TRBD2. The CDR3 consists of 13 residues. CDR1 LNHDA and CDR2 SQIVND come from the germline V gene (reference sequence). Losses at the gene ends were 5 bases for V and 9 bases for J; bases not matched to a gene: 5. The DNA for the CDR3 is TGTGCCAGTAGTCTGAGACTAGCGGTCATTCAGTACTTC. This translates into CASSLRLAVIQYF.